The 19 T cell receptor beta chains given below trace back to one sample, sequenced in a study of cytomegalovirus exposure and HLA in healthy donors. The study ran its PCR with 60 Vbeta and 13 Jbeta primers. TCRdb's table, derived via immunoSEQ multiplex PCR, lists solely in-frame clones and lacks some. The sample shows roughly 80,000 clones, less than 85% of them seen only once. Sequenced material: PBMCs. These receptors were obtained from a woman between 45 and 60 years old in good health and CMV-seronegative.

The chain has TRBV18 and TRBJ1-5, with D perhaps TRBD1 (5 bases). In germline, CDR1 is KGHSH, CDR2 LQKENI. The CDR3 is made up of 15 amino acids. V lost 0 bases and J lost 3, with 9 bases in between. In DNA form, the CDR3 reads TGTGCCAGCTCACCACCCTCAGGGAACAATCAGCCCCAGCATTTT. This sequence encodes CASSPPSGNNQPQHF.

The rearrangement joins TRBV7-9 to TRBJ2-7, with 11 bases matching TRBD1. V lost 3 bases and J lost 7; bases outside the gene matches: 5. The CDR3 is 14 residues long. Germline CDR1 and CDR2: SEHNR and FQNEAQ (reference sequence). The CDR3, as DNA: TGTGCCAGCAGCTTGTTGGGACAGGGGGTTGAGCAGTACGTC. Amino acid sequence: CASSLLGQGVEQYV.

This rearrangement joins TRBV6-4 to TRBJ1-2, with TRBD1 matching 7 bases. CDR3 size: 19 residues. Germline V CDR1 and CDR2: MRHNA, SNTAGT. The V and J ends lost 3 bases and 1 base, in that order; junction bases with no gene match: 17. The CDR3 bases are TGTGCCAGCAGTGAAAAGAACAGGGGTTGGGAGAGGAATAACTATGGCTACACCTTC. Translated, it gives CASSEKNRGWERNNYGYTF.

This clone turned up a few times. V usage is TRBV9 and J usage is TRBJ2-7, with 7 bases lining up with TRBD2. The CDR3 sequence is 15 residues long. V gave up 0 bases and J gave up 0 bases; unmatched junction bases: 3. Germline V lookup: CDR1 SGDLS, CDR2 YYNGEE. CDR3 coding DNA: TGTGCCAGCAGCGTAGATGGCGGGAGCTCCTACGAGCAGTACTTC. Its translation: CASSVDGGSSYEQYF.

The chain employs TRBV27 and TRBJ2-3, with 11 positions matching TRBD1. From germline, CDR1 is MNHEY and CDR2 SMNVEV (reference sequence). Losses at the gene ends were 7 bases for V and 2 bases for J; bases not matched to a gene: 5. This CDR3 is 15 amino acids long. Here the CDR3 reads CASIPGQGVTDTQYF. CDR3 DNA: TGTGCCAGCATCCCGGGACAGGGGGTCACAGATACGCAGTATTTT.

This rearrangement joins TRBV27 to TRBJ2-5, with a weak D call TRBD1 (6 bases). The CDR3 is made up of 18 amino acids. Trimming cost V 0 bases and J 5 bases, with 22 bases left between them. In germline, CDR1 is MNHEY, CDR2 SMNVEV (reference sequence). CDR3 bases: TGTGCCAGCAGTTTATCGAGGGGGTATTTCTCGGTAGCGGAGACCCAGTACTTC. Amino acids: CASSLSRGYFSVAETQYF.

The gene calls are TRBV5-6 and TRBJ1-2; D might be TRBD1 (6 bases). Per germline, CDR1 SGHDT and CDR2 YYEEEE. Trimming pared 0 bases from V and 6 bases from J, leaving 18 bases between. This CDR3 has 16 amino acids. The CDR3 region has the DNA TGTGCCAGCAGCTTGGCTGTATGGCAGGGGAGTCATGGCTACACCTTC. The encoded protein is CASSLAVWQGSHGYTF.

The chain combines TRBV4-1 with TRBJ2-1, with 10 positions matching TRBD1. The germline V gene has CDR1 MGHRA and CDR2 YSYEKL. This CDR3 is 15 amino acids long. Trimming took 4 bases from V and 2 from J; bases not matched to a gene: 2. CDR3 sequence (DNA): TGCGCCAGCAGCCGGACAGGGGGAACCTACAATGAGCAGTTCTTC. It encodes CASSRTGGTYNEQFF.

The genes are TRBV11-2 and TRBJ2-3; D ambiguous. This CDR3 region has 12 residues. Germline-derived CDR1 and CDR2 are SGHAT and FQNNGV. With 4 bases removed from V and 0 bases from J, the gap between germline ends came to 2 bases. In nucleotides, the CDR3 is TGTGCCAGCAGCTCTAGCACAGATACGCAGTATTTT. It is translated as CASSSSTDTQYF.

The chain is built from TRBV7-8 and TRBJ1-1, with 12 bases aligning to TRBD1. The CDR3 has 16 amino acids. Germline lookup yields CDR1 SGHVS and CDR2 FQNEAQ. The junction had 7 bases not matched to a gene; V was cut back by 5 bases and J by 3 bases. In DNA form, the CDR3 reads TGTGCCAGCAGCCGCCCGGGACAGGGGGCGGACACTGAAGCTTTCTTT. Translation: CASSRPGQGADTEAFF.

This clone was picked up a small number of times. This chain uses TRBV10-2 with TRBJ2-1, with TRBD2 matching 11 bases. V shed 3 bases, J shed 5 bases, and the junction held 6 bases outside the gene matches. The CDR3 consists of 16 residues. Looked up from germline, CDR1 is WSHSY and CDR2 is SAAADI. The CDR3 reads CASSDSGLAEDNEQFF. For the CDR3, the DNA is TGCGCCAGCAGTGATTCGGGACTAGCGGAGGACAATGAGCAGTTCTTC.

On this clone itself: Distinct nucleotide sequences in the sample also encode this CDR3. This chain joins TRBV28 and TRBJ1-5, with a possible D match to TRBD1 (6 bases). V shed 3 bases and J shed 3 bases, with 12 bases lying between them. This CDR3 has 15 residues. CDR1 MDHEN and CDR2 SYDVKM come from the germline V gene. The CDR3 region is CASSLEGGSNQPQHF. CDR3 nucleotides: TGTGCCAGCAGTTTGGAGGGGGGGTCCAATCAGCCCCAGCATTTT. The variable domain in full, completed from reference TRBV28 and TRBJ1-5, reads DVKVTQSSRYLVKRTGEKVFLECVQDMDHENMFWYRQDPGLGLRLIYFSYDVKMKEKGDIPEGYSVSREKKERFSLILESASTNQTSMYLCASSLEGGSNQPQHFGDGTRLSIL.

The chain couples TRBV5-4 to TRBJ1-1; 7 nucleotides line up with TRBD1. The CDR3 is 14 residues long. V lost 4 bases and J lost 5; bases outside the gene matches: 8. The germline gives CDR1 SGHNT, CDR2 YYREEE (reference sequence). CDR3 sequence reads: CASSPRGARTEAFF. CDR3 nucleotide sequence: TGTGCCAGCAGCCCCAGGGGGGCTAGGACTGAAGCTTTCTTT.

The chain's CDR3 is CASTFGLAGFNEQFF. The CDR3 DNA is TGTGCCAGCACATTTGGACTAGCGGGATTCAATGAGCAGTTCTTC. The gene calls are TRBV6-1 and TRBJ2-1; 12 bases are shared with TRBD2. V shed 7 bases and J 6 bases; nucleotides not matched to a gene: 7. CDR3 size: 15 residues. Germline-derived CDR1 and CDR2 are MNHNS and SASEGT.

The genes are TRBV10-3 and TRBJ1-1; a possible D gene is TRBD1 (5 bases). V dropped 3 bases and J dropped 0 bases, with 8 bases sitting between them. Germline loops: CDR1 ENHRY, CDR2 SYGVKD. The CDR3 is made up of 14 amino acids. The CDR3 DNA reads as TGTGCCATCAGTGACCTGGACATGAACACTGAAGCTTTCTTT. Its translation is CAISDLDMNTEAFF.

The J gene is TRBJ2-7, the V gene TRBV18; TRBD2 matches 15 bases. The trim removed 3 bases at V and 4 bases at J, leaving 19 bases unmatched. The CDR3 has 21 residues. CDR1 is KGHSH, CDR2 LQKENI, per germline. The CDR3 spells CASSPTQGTSGGRSGRYEQYV. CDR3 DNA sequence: TGTGCCAGCTCACCGACCCAAGGGACTAGCGGGGGGCGATCGGGGAGATACGAGCAGTACGTC.

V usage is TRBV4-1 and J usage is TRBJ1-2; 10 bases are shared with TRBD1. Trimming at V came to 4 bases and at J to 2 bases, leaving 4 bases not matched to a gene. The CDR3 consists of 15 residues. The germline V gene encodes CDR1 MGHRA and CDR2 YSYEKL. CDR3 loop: CASSPGTGVNYGYTF. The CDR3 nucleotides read TGCGCCAGCAGCCCAGGGACAGGGGTCAACTATGGCTACACCTTC.

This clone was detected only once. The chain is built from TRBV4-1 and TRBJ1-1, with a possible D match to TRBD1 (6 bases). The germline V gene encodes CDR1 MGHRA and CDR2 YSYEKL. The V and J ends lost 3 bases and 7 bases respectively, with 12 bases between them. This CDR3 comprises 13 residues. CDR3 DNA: TGCGCCAGCAGCCAGGGGGCCAGCCATGAAGCTTTCTTT. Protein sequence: CASSQGASHEAFF.

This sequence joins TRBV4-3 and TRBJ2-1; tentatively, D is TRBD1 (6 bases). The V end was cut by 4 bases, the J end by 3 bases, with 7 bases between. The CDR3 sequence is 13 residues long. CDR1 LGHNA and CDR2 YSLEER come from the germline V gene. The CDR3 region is CASSRTVYNEQFF. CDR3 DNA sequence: TGCGCCAGCAGCCGGACAGTCTACAATGAGCAGTTCTTC.